The rows below give T cell receptor beta chains drawn from one sample of a study of CD8+ T cells in alopecia areata. Data came from immunoSEQ multiplex PCR; TCRdb stores just in-frame clones and leaves some out. Of 170,000 or so clones in the sample, about 71% are singletons; the top ten hold around 0.91%. Sequences were derived from CD4+ T cells sorted from blood, sampled at week 4, from a patient treated with tofacitinib. These receptors all come from a human donor with alopecia areata. CDR3s include the opening cysteine and the closing phenylalanine or tryptophan. A D gene is named only where the DNA matches it firmly. Clone size is given for some rows only: seen once, a few or many times, or a class if the clone is expanded.

TGTGCCAGCAGCCCTGCTGGGCAACAGTTCTTC | CASSPAGQQFF | TRBV7-9 | - | - | TRBJ2-1
TGCAGCGCGCAAACGGGCGTGGGGGCCACTGAAGCTTTCTTT | CSAQTGVGATEAFF | TRBV29-1 | - | few | TRBJ1-1
TGTGCCACCAGCAGAGCCACAGGGAGTAACTATGGCTACACCTTC | CATSRATGSNYGYTF | TRBV15 | - | - | TRBJ1-2
TGTGCCAGCCGACCCCAGACAGGCCCCAACACCTTC | CASRPQTGPNTF | TRBV2 | - | - | TRBJ1-2
TGCAGCGTTAGACGTGGGACAGCCCAAGAGACCCAGTACTTC | CSVRRGTAQETQYF | TRBV29-1 | TRBD1 | few | TRBJ2-5
TGTGCCAGCAGCTTGGGAGTGGGGGGACAATACAATGAGCAGTTCTTC | CASSLGVGGQYNEQFF | TRBV5-6 | - | - | TRBJ2-1
TGTGCCAGCAGCCCGAGGACAGGGGCGATTTCACCCCTCCACTTT | CASSPRTGAISPLHF | TRBV7-9 | TRBD1 | once | TRBJ1-6
TGCAGCGTGGCAGGTCAAGGGCGTGGCACAGATACGCAGTATTTT | CSVAGQGRGTDTQYF | TRBV29-1 | - | - | TRBJ2-3
TGCAGCGGACGCAGGGGGCCAGATACGCAGTATTTT | CSGRRGPDTQYF | TRBV29-1 | TRBD1 | - | TRBJ2-3
TGTGCCAGCAGCTCAAGGATAGCGCTAGGCACTGAAGCTTTCTTT | CASSSRIALGTEAFF | TRBV7-9 | - | - | TRBJ1-1
TGTGCCAGCAGTTACATCGCCCAAGAGACCCAGTACTTC | CASSYIAQETQYF | TRBV6-7 | - | - | TRBJ2-5
TGTGCCGGCTCCTCCGGGACAGGTTTTTACGAGCAGTACTTC | CAGSSGTGFYEQYF | TRBV30 | TRBD1 | few | TRBJ2-7
TGTGCCAGTAGTTTTCCCACCGGGGAGCTGTTTTTT | CASSFPTGELFF | TRBV19 | - | few | TRBJ2-2
TGCAGTGCGCGGCAGGGCCGGGAGCTGTTTTTT | CSARQGRELFF | TRBV20-1 | - | once | TRBJ2-2
TGCAGCGTTGGAGGACAGACGCAGTATTTT | CSVGGQTQYF | TRBV29-1 | - | - | TRBJ2-3
TGCGCCAGCAGCGTCGACAGGGACCAGCCCCAGCATTTT | CASSVDRDQPQHF | TRBV5-1 | TRBD1 | few | TRBJ1-5
TGCGCCAGCAGCTTACCCTCCTACGAGCAGTACTTC | CASSLPSYEQYF | TRBV5-1 | - | - | TRBJ2-7
TGTGCCAGCAGTGAATTGGAGACCCAGTACTTC | CASSELETQYF | TRBV2 | - | - | TRBJ2-5
TGCGCCAGCAGCTTGACGACAGGGCTCCACGAGCAGTACTTC | CASSLTTGLHEQYF | TRBV5-1 | TRBD1 | few | TRBJ2-7
TGCGCCAGCAGCTCCGGACAGCCACAAGAGACCCAGTACTTC | CASSSGQPQETQYF | TRBV5-1 | - | - | TRBJ2-5
TGCGCCAGCAGCTTGGTGTCCGAGACCCAGTACTTC | CASSLVSETQYF | TRBV5-1 | - | - | TRBJ2-5
TGTGCCAGCAGCTACCCTCCGGGACAGATGAACACTGAAGCTTTCTTT | CASSYPPGQMNTEAFF | TRBV5-6 | TRBD1 | few | TRBJ1-1